These 4 T cell receptor beta chains were all obtained from the same sample, sequenced in a study of tumor-infiltrating lymphocytes in localized non-small cell lung cancer (dated by TCRdb to the early 2020s). The method behind the library was the immunoSEQ multiplex PCR assay. Drawn from immuneACCESS, this table holds only the in-frame rearrangements with V and J called that TCRdb kept. Clones are partly lost; checked studies trace under half to an unresolved V gene and leave the rest unexplained. In all, the sample holds several thousand clones, and over 60% of those were seen once. The top ten constitute about an eighth of the sample. The sample taken for sequencing was lung tumor tissue. The receptors shown here come from a human donor with non-small cell lung cancer.

The J gene is TRBJ1-6, the V gene TRBV7-8, with 7 nucleotides matching TRBD1. After removal of 5 bases from V and 8 bases from J, the junction contained 6 bases not matched to a gene. CDR1 SGHVS and CDR2 FQNEAQ come from the germline V gene. The CDR3 is made up of 14 amino acids. In DNA form, the CDR3 reads TGTGCCAGCAGCCGGAGGGACAGTTATTCACCCCTCCACTTT. This gives the protein CASSRRDSYSPLHF.

V is TRBV6-5 and J is TRBJ1-4; D ambiguous. Deletions cut 0 bases from V and 3 bases from J, with 5 bases between. The CDR3 covers 14 residues. Germline V gene data show CDR1 as MNHEY and CDR2 as SVGAGI. The CDR3 nucleotides read TGTGCCAGCAGTTACTCGAATCCTAATGAAAAACTGTTTTTT. Amino acids: CASSYSNPNEKLFF.

The chain has TRBV5-1 and TRBJ2-7, with 7 positions matching TRBD2. The junction had 4 bases not matched to a gene; V was cut back by 2 bases and J by 2 bases. From germline, CDR1 is SGHRS and CDR2 YFSETQ. The CDR3 is 14 residues long. CDR3 residues: CASSFAGLPYEQYF. The CDR3 DNA follows: TGCGCCAGCAGCTTTGCGGGACTACCCTACGAGCAGTACTTC.

The sample holds a few counts of this clone. This chain joins TRBV5-4 and TRBJ2-1, with TRBD1 matching 7 bases. The CDR3 runs to 14 residues. J was trimmed by 6 bases and V by 4 bases; bases with no gene match: 7. The germline CDR1 and CDR2 sequences are SGHNT and YYREEE (reference sequence). The CDR3 region has the DNA TGTGCCAGCAGCAGAGGACAGGTTTCCAATGAGCAGTTCTTC. Protein product: CASSRGQVSNEQFF.